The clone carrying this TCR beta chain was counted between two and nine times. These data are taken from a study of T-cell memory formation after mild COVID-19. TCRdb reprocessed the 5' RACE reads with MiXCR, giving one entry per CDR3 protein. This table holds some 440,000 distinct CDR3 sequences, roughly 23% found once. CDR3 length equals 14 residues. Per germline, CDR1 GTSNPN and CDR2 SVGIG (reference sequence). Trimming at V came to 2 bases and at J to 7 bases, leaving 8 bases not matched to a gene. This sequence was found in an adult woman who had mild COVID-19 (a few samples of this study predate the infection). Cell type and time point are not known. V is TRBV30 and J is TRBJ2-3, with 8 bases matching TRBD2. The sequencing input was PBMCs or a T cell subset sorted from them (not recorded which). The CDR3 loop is CAWSRAGGGNTQYF. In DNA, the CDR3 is TGTGCCTGGAGTCGGGCGGGAGGAGGAAATACGCAGTATTTT.